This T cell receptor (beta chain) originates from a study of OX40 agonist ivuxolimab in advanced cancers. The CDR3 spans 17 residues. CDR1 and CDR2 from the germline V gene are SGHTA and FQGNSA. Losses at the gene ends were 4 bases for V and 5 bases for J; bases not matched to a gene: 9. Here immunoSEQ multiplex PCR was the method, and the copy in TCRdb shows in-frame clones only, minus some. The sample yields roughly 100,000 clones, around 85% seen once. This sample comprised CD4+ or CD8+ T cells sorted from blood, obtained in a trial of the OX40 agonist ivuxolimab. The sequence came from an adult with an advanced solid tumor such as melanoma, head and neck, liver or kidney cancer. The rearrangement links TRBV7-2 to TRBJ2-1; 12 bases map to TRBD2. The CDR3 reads CASSSWTTSGSDNEQFF. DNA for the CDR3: TGTGCCAGCAGCTCATGGACGACTAGCGGGAGTGACAATGAGCAGTTCTTC. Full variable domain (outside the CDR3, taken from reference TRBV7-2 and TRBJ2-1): GAGVSQSPSNKVTEKGKDVELRCDPISGHTALYWYRQSLGQGLEFLIYFQGNSAPDKSGLPSDRFSAERTGGSVSTLTIQRTQQEDSAVYLCASSSWTTSGSDNEQFFGPGTRLTVL.